This T cell receptor beta chain was sequenced for a study of T cell clonality in common variable immunodeficiency. In its sample, this clone was seen many times. The antigen remains unidentified. Study observations and caveats: The cause of increased CVID clonality remains unclear without subpopulation sequencing. Common variable immunodeficiency TCR beta sequences reportedly had fewer deletions and N-nucleotide insertions.

The table came from immunoSEQ multiplex PCR; TCRdb's copy has only in-frame clones and leaves some out. Reported are some 33,000 clones, none seen only once; the ten largest carry around 4%. The sequence derives from a person between 18 and 69 years old in good health. Sequencing was done on a sample of peripheral blood mononuclear cells.

The CDR3 bases that were read are TGTGCCAGCAGTGAAGGCGGGAGGGCTTACGAG. Protein product: CASSEGGRAYE. The CDR3 reads in full as CASSEGGRAYEQYF. The chain recombines TRBV6-1 with TRBJ2-7; 9 bases fit TRBD2. The CDR3 is cut off 3 residues early in the read; its end comes from the germline J gene. Trimming removed 1 base from V and 4 bases from J; junction bases left unmatched: 2. The CDR3 has 14 amino acids. The germline gives CDR1 MNHNS, CDR2 SASEGT.